A selection of T cell receptor beta chains follows, all from one sample in a study of blood T cell repertoires in COVID-19. Using immunoSEQ multiplex PCR, the repertoire was profiled, and TCRdb retains in-frame clones only, with some absent. The sample lists around 120,000 clones, 70% to 85% occurring once. The sample taken for sequencing was peripheral blood. The receptors were sampled from a human donor with acute or convalescent COVID-19. The donor label of this sample is uncertain. CDR3s include the opening cysteine and the closing phenylalanine or tryptophan. Size tells how often a clone was seen (once, few, many) or the class of an expanded clone, and some rows leave it out.

J | V | size | CDR3
TRBJ2-1 | TRBV30 | once | CAWSTQRVLSYNEQFF
TRBJ2-3 | TRBV9 | few | CASSVSGQDRTDTQYF
TRBJ1-1 | TRBV12-3/TRBV12-4 | few | CASTGVGASFFFF
TRBJ2-1 | TRBV6-4 | . | CASSAGTSGYNEQFF
TRBJ1-2 | TRBV29-1 | few | CSAKGQGARWGGYTF
TRBJ1-3 | TRBV7-8 | . | CASSLGQVGNTIYF
TRBJ2-1 | TRBV24-1 | . | CATSSGIEQFF
TRBJ2-3 | TRBV28 | . | CASTLGGLNSDTQYF
TRBJ2-3 | TRBV27 | . | CASSPNTDTQYF
TRBJ1-6 | TRBV9 | few | CASSSGVQGKALHF
TRBJ2-3 | TRBV11-3 | . | CASSLGTADTQYF
TRBJ1-5 | TRBV19 | . | CASTLDLGGNQPQHF
TRBJ1-1 | TRBV7-9 | . | CASSSAGVGGRAFF
TRBJ2-4 | TRBV12-3/TRBV12-4 | . | CASTPGGNIQYF
TRBJ2-4 | TRBV6-1 | . | CASSEGTPRAAKNIQYF
TRBJ2-1 | TRBV4-1 | many | CASSQIDMGLAGGEQFF
TRBJ2-1 | TRBV18 | . | CASSPPGGRATYEQFF